This entry lists 24 T cell receptor beta chains sequenced from one sample in a study of cytomegalovirus exposure and HLA in healthy donors. PCR primers comprised 60 Vbeta and 13 Jbeta primers. Data came from immunoSEQ multiplex PCR; TCRdb stores just in-frame clones and leaves some out. The sample holds fewer than 250,000 clones, roughly four fifths seen once. Source material: PBMCs. These receptors all come from a woman aged 25 to 39 in good health and CMV-seropositive.

The chain joins TRBV5-1 to TRBJ2-7; TRBD2 is a possible D gene (6 bases). V was shortened by 2 bases and J by 2 bases, with 11 bases between the two germline ends. Germline V gene sequence: CDR1 SGHRS, CDR2 YFSETQ. The CDR3 has 14 amino acids. CDR3 protein: CASSLTRDPYEQYF. In nucleotides, the CDR3 is TGCGCCAGCAGCTTAACGCGGGATCCCTACGAGCAGTACTTC.

The chain carries TRBV7-6 and TRBJ1-3, with unresolved D. This CDR3 is built from 14 residues. Per the germline V gene, CDR1 is SGHVS and CDR2 is FNYEAQ. Trimming removed 4 bases from V and 4 bases from J, with 11 bases in between. The CDR3 DNA sequence: TGTGCCAGCAGCTCAGCAACAGTCGGAAACACCATATATTTT. Amino acid sequence: CASSSATVGNTIYF.

The chain uses TRBV28 and TRBJ1-3, with D perhaps TRBD1 (5 bases). Germline V CDR1 and CDR2: MDHEN, SYDVKM. CDR3 length equals 14 residues. The V end was cut by 2 bases, the J end by 3 bases, with 8 bases between. CDR3 sequence reads: CASSLPGRGNTIYF. CDR3 DNA sequence: TGTGCCAGCAGTTTACCAGGGCGTGGAAACACCATATATTTT.

This clone turned up a few times. The chain combines TRBV28 with TRBJ2-1, with TRBD2 identical over 10 bases. This CDR3 comprises 14 residues. CDR1 and CDR2 from the germline V gene are MDHEN and SYDVKM. After removal of 3 bases from V and 8 bases from J, the junction contained 4 bases not matched to a gene. The CDR3 reads CASSLRGLADEQFF. The CDR3, as DNA: TGTGCCAGCAGTTTGAGAGGACTAGCGGATGAGCAGTTCTTC.

The chain joins TRBV4-1 to TRBJ1-1; weak D call: TRBD1 (5 bases). Looked up from germline, CDR1 is MGHRA and CDR2 is YSYEKL. This CDR3 comprises 14 residues. Trimming stripped 2 bases from V and 1 base from J, with 8 bases between. CDR3: CASSQQTGNTEAFF. DNA of the CDR3: TGCGCCAGCAGCCAACAAACAGGGAACACTGAAGCTTTCTTT.

There are a few counts of this clone. The CDR3 region is CATSLPGNSNQPQHF. The CDR3, as DNA: TGTGCCACCAGCTTGCCGGGGAATAGCAATCAGCCCCAGCATTTT. The chain uses TRBV15 and TRBJ1-5; D not certain. CDR1 and CDR2 (germline): LNHNV, YYDKDF (reference sequence). CDR3 length: 15 residues. V gave up 5 bases and J gave up 0 bases, with 11 bases separating them.

This chain links TRBV29-1 with TRBJ2-7, with TRBD1 identical over 9 bases. The J segment lost 3 bases and the V segment lost 7 bases, leaving 16 bases of the junction unmatched. The CDR3 covers 16 residues. In germline, CDR1 is SQVTM, CDR2 ANQGSEA. DNA for the CDR3: TGCAGCGGACAAACAGGGGGCGCCAATTTAAGCTACGAGCAGTACTTC. It codes for CSGQTGGANLSYEQYF.

This clone was seen just once. The chain recombines TRBV13 with TRBJ1-5, with D maybe TRBD1 (5 bases). Deletions cut 5 bases from V and 6 bases from J, with 29 bases between. Germline V CDR1 and CDR2: PRHDT, FYEKMQ (reference sequence). The CDR3 covers 19 residues. CDR3: CASSLLTRRAQTVRQPQHF. The CDR3 region has the DNA TGTGCCAGCAGCCTCCTCACTCGCAGGGCCCAAACCGTTCGTCAGCCCCAGCATTTT.

CDR3: CSVPPGSTGGYTF. The CDR3 coding sequence is TGCAGCGTTCCCCCGGGTTCAACGGGTGGCTACACCTTC. The chain carries TRBV29-1 and TRBJ1-2; unclear D gene. The CDR3 sequence is 13 residues long. The V gene lost 5 bases and the J gene lost 7 bases, with 17 bases spanning the gap. The germline gives CDR1 SQVTM, CDR2 ANQGSEA. The entire variable domain, with the rest obtained from reference TRBV29-1 and TRBJ1-2, is as follows: SAVISQKPSRDICQRGTSLTIQCQVDSQVTMMFWYRQQPGQSLTLIATANQGSEATYESGFVIDKFPISRPNLTFSTLTVSNMSPEDSSIYLCSVPPGSTGGYTFGSGTRLTVV.

CDR3 residues: CATSTGAETQYF. CDR3 DNA sequence: TGTGCCACCTCGACAGGGGCAGAGACCCAGTACTTC. The chain carries TRBV28 and TRBJ2-5, with TRBD1 identical over 8 bases. The CDR3 has 12 amino acids. Germline V gene data show CDR1 as MDHEN and CDR2 as SYDVKM. Unmatched junction bases numbered 5, after V lost 10 bases and J lost 4 bases.

The sample holds a few counts of this clone. J is TRBJ1-4 and V is TRBV6-1; no definite D call. Germline V gives CDR1 MNHNS, CDR2 SASEGT. This CDR3 is 13 amino acids long. With 3 bases removed from V and 7 bases from J, the gap between germline ends came to 9 bases. The CDR3 sequence is CASSESLGEKLFF. As DNA, the CDR3 is TGTGCCAGCAGTGAGTCTCTAGGTGAAAAACTGTTTTTT.

The V and J genes are TRBV6-5 and TRBJ1-1; possible D gene TRBD1, 5 bases. Germline CDR1 reads MNHEY; CDR2 reads SVGAGI. The V gene lost 5 bases and the J gene lost 8 bases, with 15 bases spanning the gap. CDR3 length equals 13 residues. The DNA of the CDR3 is TGTGCCAGCAGTCTCGGGGGGGTACCCGAAGCTTTCTTT. Translating gives CASSLGGVPEAFF.

The rearrangement links TRBV5-8 to TRBJ2-7; 8 positions match TRBD1. V trimming: 3 bases; J trimming: 0 bases; junction bases outside the gene matches: 5. Germline V gives CDR1 SGHTS, CDR2 YDEGEE. The CDR3 runs 15 residues. DNA for the CDR3: TGTGCCAGCAGCTCCCGGACAGGGAACTCCTACGAGCAGTACTTC. It codes for CASSSRTGNSYEQYF.

The chain joins TRBV28 to TRBJ2-7, with D possibly TRBD1 on 6 matching bases. V dropped 5 bases and J dropped 7 bases, with 18 bases sitting between them. Looked up from germline, CDR1 is MDHEN and CDR2 is SYDVKM. There are 14 residues in the CDR3. In nucleotides, the CDR3 is TGTGCCAGCAGTGCTGTCAGGGGTTCGTGGGAGCAGTACTTC. Translation: CASSAVRGSWEQYF.

The chain links TRBV28 to TRBJ2-1; 14 bases are a match to TRBD2. Germline V gene sequence: CDR1 MDHEN, CDR2 SYDVKM. Trimming at V came to 4 bases and at J to 6 bases, leaving 8 bases not matched to a gene. The CDR3 is 17 residues long. The CDR3 region is CASSSPRTSGRRNEQFF. The CDR3 nucleotides read TGTGCCAGCAGTTCTCCCCGGACTAGCGGGAGGCGCAATGAGCAGTTCTTC.

This chain connects TRBV19 to TRBJ2-7; 9 bases align to TRBD2. The junction had 4 bases not matched to a gene; V was cut back by 4 bases and J by 3 bases. CDR3 length equals 14 residues. Germline V gives CDR1 LNHDA, CDR2 SQIVND (reference sequence). This CDR3 reads CASSNSGRNYEQYF. CDR3 bases: TGTGCCAGTAGTAATAGCGGGAGAAACTACGAGCAGTACTTC. Supplemented by reference TRBV19 and TRBJ2-7, the full variable domain reads DGGITQSPKYLFRKEGQNVTLSCEQNLNHDAMYWYRQDPGQGLRLIYYSQIVNDFQKGDIAEGYSVSREKKESFPLTVTSAQKNPTAFYLCASSNSGRNYEQYFGPGTRLTVT.

This chain joins TRBV7-9 and TRBJ2-1, with D perhaps TRBD2 (6 bases). Germline values: CDR1 SEHNR, CDR2 FQNEAQ (reference sequence). The length of the CDR3 is 12 residues. V was shortened by 3 bases and J by 10 bases, with 10 bases between the two germline ends. CDR3: CASSFEGGEQFF. CDR3 in DNA: TGTGCCAGCAGCTTTGAGGGAGGAGAGCAGTTCTTC.

The gene calls are TRBV18 and TRBJ2-3; 10 bases agree with TRBD1. This CDR3 has 14 residues. V trimming: 6 bases; J trimming: 6 bases; junction bases outside the gene matches: 6. Germline V gives CDR1 KGHSH, CDR2 LQKENI. The CDR3: CASSQDRGYDTQYF. CDR3 sequence (DNA): TGTGCCAGCTCTCAGGACAGGGGGTACGATACGCAGTATTTT.

The rearrangement uses TRBV2 and TRBJ2-1; TRBD2 aligns across 11 bases. Germline V gene data show CDR1 as SNHLY and CDR2 as FYNNEI. The CDR3 is 16 residues long. V trimming: 4 bases; J trimming: 3 bases; junction bases outside the gene matches: 5. This CDR3 reads CASSAQTSGNYNEQFF. Here the CDR3 DNA reads TGTGCCAGCAGTGCCCAGACTAGCGGGAACTACAATGAGCAGTTCTTC.

The J gene is TRBJ1-3, the V gene TRBV25-1, with no clear D. V was shortened by 3 bases and J by 4 bases, with 10 bases between the two germline ends. This CDR3 contains 14 residues. Germline loops: CDR1 MGHDK, CDR2 SYGVNS. CDR3 loop: CASSDVTGGNTIYF. DNA for the CDR3: TGTGCCAGCAGTGATGTGACGGGGGGAAACACCATATATTTT.

The chain is built from TRBV27 and TRBJ2-1; D perhaps matches TRBD1 (5 bases). The V end lost 0 bases, the J end lost 2 bases, and 5 bases lay between the germline ends. The CDR3 sequence is 14 residues long. Germline CDR1 is MNHEY and CDR2 is SMNVEV (reference sequence). CDR3 amino acids: CASSLSGPYNEQFF. The CDR3 bases are TGTGCCAGCAGTTTATCGGGGCCCTACAATGAGCAGTTCTTC.

The J gene is TRBJ1-1, the V gene TRBV5-1; no definite D call. The germline V gene has CDR1 SGHRS and CDR2 YFSETQ. This CDR3 contains 14 residues. V shed 4 bases and J shed 0 bases, with 10 bases lying between them. In DNA, the CDR3 is TGCGCCAGCAGCCGTCTAGACCTGAACACTGAAGCTTTCTTT. It yields the protein CASSRLDLNTEAFF.

This rearrangement joins TRBV29-1 to TRBJ2-7; D not certain. V lost 4 bases and J lost 2, with 9 bases in between. The CDR3 has 12 amino acids. Germline V lookup: CDR1 SQVTM, CDR2 ANQGSEA. The chain's CDR3 is CSVGVPTYEQYF. DNA of the CDR3: TGCAGCGTTGGCGTCCCAACCTACGAGCAGTACTTC.

J is TRBJ1-3 and V is TRBV5-4, with D perhaps matching TRBD1 (6 bases). The V and J ends lost 0 bases and 3 bases respectively, with 13 bases between them. CDR1 is SGHNT, CDR2 YYREEE, per germline (reference sequence). This CDR3 comprises 16 residues. Here the CDR3 reads CASSLGLGAGGNTIYF. The CDR3 DNA reads TGTGCCAGCAGCTTGGGTTTGGGGGCAGGTGGAAACACCATATATTTT.